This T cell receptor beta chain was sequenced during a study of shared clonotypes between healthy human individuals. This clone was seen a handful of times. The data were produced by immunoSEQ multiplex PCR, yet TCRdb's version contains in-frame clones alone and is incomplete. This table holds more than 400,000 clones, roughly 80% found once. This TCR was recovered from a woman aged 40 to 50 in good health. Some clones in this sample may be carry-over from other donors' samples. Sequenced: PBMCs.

CDR3 bases: TGTGCCAGCAGCAGACAGACAACCTATGACAATGAGCAGTTCTTC. This translates into CASSRQTTYDNEQFF. This chain uses TRBV7-2 with TRBJ2-1; possible D gene TRBD1, 5 bases. Per germline, CDR1 SGHTA and CDR2 FQGNSA. Between the trimmed V and J ends, which lost 5 bases and 5 bases, there was a span of 16 bases. The CDR3 is 15 residues long.